This TCR beta chain was documented in a study of control samples from healthy donors and cancer patients. TCRdb's copy holds only in-frame clones and misses some; the assay was immunoSEQ multiplex PCR. The sample includes about 110,000 clones, 83% seen only once; the top ten take under 15%. The CDR3 loop spans 15 amino acids. Germline CDR1 reads MNHEY; CDR2 reads SMNVEV (reference sequence). V was cut by 5 bases and J by 5 bases, with 13 bases left in between. Sequencing was carried out using blood. The J gene is TRBJ1-6, the V gene TRBV27; a weak D match, TRBD1 (5 bases). The TCR comes from a woman aged 45-65 years in good health. CDR3 region: CASSPQGRNNSPLHF. The CDR3 region has the DNA TGTGCCAGCAGTCCCCAGGGACGGAATAATTCACCCCTCCACTTT.